The 14 T cell receptor beta chains below come from one sample, sequenced in a study of siplizumab effects on memory and regulatory T cells. TCRdb keeps only in-frame clones here, not all; method: immunoSEQ multiplex PCR. Of approximately 100,000 clones listed, about 94% were seen once; the top ten hold approximately 0.17%. The sample taken for sequencing was non-Treg CD4+ T cells sorted from blood. The receptor source for this set is a human donor in good health.

The gene calls are TRBV9 and TRBJ2-5, with 9 bases lining up with TRBD1. Germline V gives CDR1 SGDLS, CDR2 YYNGEE. With V trimmed by 0 bases and J by 2 bases, 5 bases remained unmatched. This CDR3 spans 16 amino acids. Written as DNA, the CDR3 is TGTGCCAGCAGCGTAGCTGTGGGACAGGGACAAGAGACCCAGTACTTC. It specifies CASSVAVGQGQETQYF.

This clone was counted a single time. The chain carries TRBV25-1 and TRBJ2-2; D call uncertain. This CDR3 has 14 residues. The germline CDR1 and CDR2 sequences are MGHDK and SYGVNS. V was clipped by 2 bases and J by 2 bases, with 6 bases between them. The CDR3 protein is CASSEHGNTGELFF. CDR3 bases: TGTGCCAGCAGTGAACACGGAAACACCGGGGAGCTGTTTTTT.

The chain recombines TRBV5-1 with TRBJ2-7, with 12 bases identical to TRBD2. CDR3 length equals 15 residues. With V trimmed by 1 base and J by 5 bases, 4 bases remained unmatched. Germline V CDR1 and CDR2: SGHRS, YFSETQ. DNA of the CDR3: TGCGCCAGCAGCTTGTTGACTAGCGGGGGCGACGAGCAGTACTTC. This gives the protein CASSLLTSGGDEQYF.

The chain has TRBV12-5 and TRBJ2-2; D might be TRBD2 (6 bases). V dropped 2 bases and J dropped 5 bases, with 15 bases sitting between them. The CDR3 totals 16 residues. The V gene's germline CDR1 is LGHNT and CDR2 FRNRAP. CDR3 sequence reads: CASGLSLAEETGELFF. DNA for the CDR3: TGTGCTAGTGGTTTGTCCTTAGCGGAAGAAACCGGGGAGCTGTTTTTT.

The chain joins TRBV11-2 to TRBJ2-7; D is undetermined. Germline loops: CDR1 SGHAT, CDR2 FQNNGV. The germline V and J ends were trimmed by 3 bases and 0 bases, with 6 bases remaining between them. The CDR3 sequence is 13 residues long. The CDR3 bases are TGTGCCAGCAGCTTGGGTAGCTCCTACGAGCAGTACTTC. Translating gives CASSLGSSYEQYF. Complete variable domain (other parts from reference TRBV11-2 and TRBJ2-7): EAGVAQSPRYKIIEKRQSVAFWCNPISGHATLYWYQQILGQGPKLLIQFQNNGVVDDSQLPKDRFSAERLKGVDSTLKIQPAKLEDSAVYLCASSLGSSYEQYFGPGTRLTVT.

The CDR3 DNA is TGTGCCAGCAGCCCTAGCGGGGGGGCCTCAGATACGCAGTATTTT. Translated, it gives CASSPSGGASDTQYF. The chain combines TRBV9 with TRBJ2-3, with 12 bases matching TRBD2. There are 15 residues in the CDR3. The V gene end was trimmed by 4 bases and the J gene end by 4 bases; junction bases not matched to a gene: 4. Germline CDR1 reads SGDLS; CDR2 reads YYNGEE.

This clone was observed a single time. The genes are TRBV6-5 and TRBJ2-7, with a possible D match to TRBD1 (5 bases). This CDR3 has 13 residues. V was cut by 8 bases and J by 2 bases, with 13 bases left in between. Germline assignment: CDR1 MNHEY and CDR2 SVGAGI. Here the CDR3 DNA reads TGTGCCAGCCAGAGTGCAGGGCCCTACGAGCAGTACTTC. This sequence encodes CASQSAGPYEQYF.

The J gene is TRBJ1-6, the V gene TRBV27; D ambiguous. Per the germline V gene, CDR1 is MNHEY and CDR2 is SMNVEV (reference sequence). The V and J ends lost 2 bases and 0 bases respectively, with 8 bases between them. The CDR3 is 16 residues long. This CDR3 reads CASSLGTYSYNSPLHF. In nucleotides, the CDR3 is TGTGCCAGCAGTTTAGGCACGTACTCCTATAATTCACCCCTCCACTTT.

J is TRBJ1-4 and V is TRBV19; D uncertain. This CDR3 has 14 residues. CDR1 is LNHDA, CDR2 SQIVND, per germline (reference sequence). Trimming removed 4 bases from V and 7 bases from J, with 13 bases in between. CDR3 bases: TGTGCCAGTAGTAGTACTGGGCTAAGTGAAAAACTGTTTTTT. Translating it yields CASSSTGLSEKLFF.

V is TRBV7-3 and J is TRBJ2-7; D is possibly TRBD1 or TRBD2 (5 bases each). This CDR3 region has 14 residues. V gave up 5 bases and J gave up 2 bases, with 13 bases separating them. The germline CDR1 and CDR2 sequences are SGHTA and FQGTGA. The CDR3 coding sequence is TGTGCCAGCAGCCCCGGGACGGTACCCTACGAGCAGTACTTC. Protein product: CASSPGTVPYEQYF.

The chain combines TRBV7-2 with TRBJ1-2; 9 bases are shared with TRBD1. Unmatched junction bases numbered 9, after V lost 5 bases and J lost 2 bases. The CDR3 runs 16 residues. Germline-derived CDR1 and CDR2 are SGHTA and FQGNSA. The CDR3 is CASSTGGTGKNYGYTF. DNA for the CDR3: TGTGCCAGCAGCACAGGGGGGACAGGGAAGAACTATGGCTACACCTTC.

The chain links TRBV5-4 to TRBJ1-1; 7 nucleotides agree with TRBD1. Germline lookup yields CDR1 SGHNT and CDR2 YYREEE (reference sequence). V gave up 5 bases and J gave up 7 bases; unmatched junction bases: 11. The CDR3 length is 14 residues. CDR3 loop: CASRSETGAVEAFF. The CDR3, as DNA: TGTGCCAGCAGGTCTGAAACAGGGGCGGTTGAAGCTTTCTTT.

The chain employs TRBV19 and TRBJ2-5, with 12 positions matching TRBD2. Trimming removed 2 bases from V and 4 bases from J; junction bases left unmatched: 2. This CDR3 region has 15 residues. Germline lookup yields CDR1 LNHDA and CDR2 SQIVND (reference sequence). The CDR3 nucleotides are TGTGCCAGTAGTATATCGACTAGCGGGGGAGAGACCCAGTACTTC. As protein: CASSISTSGGETQYF.

This clone was recorded a few times. The rearrangement joins TRBV19 to TRBJ1-2; D may be TRBD1 (5 bases). The V end was cut by 5 bases, the J end by 6 bases, with 13 bases between. CDR1 is LNHDA, CDR2 SQIVND, per germline (reference sequence). The CDR3 runs 13 residues. CDR3 in DNA: TGTGCCAGTAGTCCCAGGGAACCCCATGGCTACACCTTC. It translates to CASSPREPHGYTF. Supplemented by reference TRBV19 and TRBJ1-2, the full variable domain reads DGGITQSPKYLFRKEGQNVTLSCEQNLNHDAMYWYRQDPGQGLRLIYYSQIVNDFQKGDIAEGYSVSREKKESFPLTVTSAQKNPTAFYLCASSPREPHGYTFGSGTRLTVV.